The source of this T cell receptor beta chain is a study of beta chain features in type 1 diabetes. The study's findings and limits: Shorter TCRB CDR3s, moderately but significantly so, were found in Type 1 diabetes patients in all four CD4+ subsets.

This clone was counted a few times. Its matching antigen is unknown. V was trimmed by 8 bases and J by 2 bases, leaving 20 bases between them. Germline V gene data show CDR1 as MNHEY and CDR2 as SMNVEV (reference sequence). CDR3 length equals 16 residues. Sequencing targeted expressed TCRB transcripts, as all isolated RNA had been reverse transcribed. Clones were sequenced by immunoSEQ multiplex PCR, and TCRdb holds only the in-frame ones, with some missing. The sample holds around 650,000 clones, roughly an eighth seen once. Based on CD45RO/CCR7/CD25/CD127/CD95/CD27, CD4+ regulatory, stem cell-like memory, naive and central memory cells were sorted.

The sequenced sample was naive CD4+ T cells from blood. This sequence joins TRBV27 and TRBJ2-3; D could derive from TRBD1 or TRBD2 (5 bases each). The sequence was collected from a man between 25 and 39 years old with type 1 diabetes. In DNA, the CDR3 is TGTGCCAGCGGACTGAAACGACAGACCTCCACAGATACGCAGTATTTT. Translating gives CASGLKRQTSTDTQYF.